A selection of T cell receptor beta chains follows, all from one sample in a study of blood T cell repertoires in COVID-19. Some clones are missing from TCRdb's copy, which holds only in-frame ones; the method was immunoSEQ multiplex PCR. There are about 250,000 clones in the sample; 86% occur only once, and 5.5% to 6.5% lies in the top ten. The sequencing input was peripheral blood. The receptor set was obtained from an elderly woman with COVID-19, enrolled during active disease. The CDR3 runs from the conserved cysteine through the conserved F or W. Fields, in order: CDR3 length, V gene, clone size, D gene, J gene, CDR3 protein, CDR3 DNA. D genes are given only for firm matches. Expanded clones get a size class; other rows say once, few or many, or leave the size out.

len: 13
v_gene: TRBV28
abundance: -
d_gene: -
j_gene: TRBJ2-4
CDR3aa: CASSGYYGDIQYF
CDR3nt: TGTGCCAGCAGTGGGTACTACGGGGACATTCAGTACTTC

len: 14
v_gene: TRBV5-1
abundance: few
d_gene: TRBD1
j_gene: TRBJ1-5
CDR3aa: CASSPGTGNQPQHF
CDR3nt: TGCGCCAGCAGCCCCGGGACAGGCAATCAGCCCCAGCATTTT

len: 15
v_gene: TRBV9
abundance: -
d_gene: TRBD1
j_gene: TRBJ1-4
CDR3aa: CASSVEGQGGEKLFF
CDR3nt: TGTGCCAGCAGCGTAGAAGGACAGGGAGGTGAAAAACTGTTTTTT

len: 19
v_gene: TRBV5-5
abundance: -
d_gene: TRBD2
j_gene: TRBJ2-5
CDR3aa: CASSLAGTSGGASLETQYF
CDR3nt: TGTGCCAGCAGCTTGGCCGGGACTAGCGGGGGGGCGTCGTTGGAGACCCAGTACTTC

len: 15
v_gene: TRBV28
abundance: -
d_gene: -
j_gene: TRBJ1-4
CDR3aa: CASRVPKQKNEKLFF
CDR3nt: TGTGCCAGCCGCGTCCCCAAGCAAAAAAATGAAAAACTGTTTTTT

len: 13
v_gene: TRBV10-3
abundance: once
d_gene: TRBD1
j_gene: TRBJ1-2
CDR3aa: CAISPGQTYGYTF
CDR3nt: TGTGCCATCAGCCCGGGACAGACCTATGGCTACACCTTC

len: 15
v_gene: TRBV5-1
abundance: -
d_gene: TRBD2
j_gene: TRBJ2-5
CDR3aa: CASSGGLARVETQYF
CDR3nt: TGCGCCAGCAGCGGTGGACTAGCGCGGGTCGAGACCCAGTACTTC

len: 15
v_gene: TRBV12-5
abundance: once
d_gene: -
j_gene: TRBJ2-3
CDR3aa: CASGYNSGSTDTQYF
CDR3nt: TGTGCTAGTGGATATAACTCAGGGAGCACAGATACGCAGTATTTT

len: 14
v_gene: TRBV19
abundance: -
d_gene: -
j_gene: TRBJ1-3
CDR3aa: CASKSGSSGNTIYF
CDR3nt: TGTGCCAGTAAGTCAGGCAGCTCTGGAAACACCATATATTTT

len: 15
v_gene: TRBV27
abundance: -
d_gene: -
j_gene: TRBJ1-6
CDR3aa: CASSSGGVVDSPLHF
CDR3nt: TGTGCCAGCAGTTCAGGCGGGGTTGTCGATTCACCCCTCCACTTT

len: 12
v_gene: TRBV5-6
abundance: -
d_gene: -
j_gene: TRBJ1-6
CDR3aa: CASSFRDSPLHF
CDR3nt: TGTGCCAGCAGCTTCCGGGATTCACCCCTCCACTTT

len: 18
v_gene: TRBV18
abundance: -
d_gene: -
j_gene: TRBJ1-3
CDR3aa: CASSPQQPRESSGNTIYF
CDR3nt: TGTGCCAGCTCACCACAACAACCCCGGGAGAGCTCTGGAAACACCATATATTTT

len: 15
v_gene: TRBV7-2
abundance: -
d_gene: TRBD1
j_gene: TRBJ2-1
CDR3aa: CASSSQGAGYNEQFF
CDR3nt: TGTGCCAGCAGCTCACAGGGGGCGGGATACAATGAGCAGTTCTTC

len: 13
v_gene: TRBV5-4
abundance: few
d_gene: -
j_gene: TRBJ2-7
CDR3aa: CASSSAGTYEQYF
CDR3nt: TGTGCCAGCAGCTCCGCGGGTACTTACGAGCAGTACTTC

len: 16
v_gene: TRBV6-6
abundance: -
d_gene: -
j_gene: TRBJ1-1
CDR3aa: CASSYSRVPMNTEAFF
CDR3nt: TGTGCCAGCAGTTACAGCAGGGTCCCCATGAACACTGAAGCTTTCTTT

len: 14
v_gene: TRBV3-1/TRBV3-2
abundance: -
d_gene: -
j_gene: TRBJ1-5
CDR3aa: CASSQGDSNQPQHF
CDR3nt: TGTGCCAGCAGCCAAGGAGATAGCAATCAGCCCCAGCATTTT

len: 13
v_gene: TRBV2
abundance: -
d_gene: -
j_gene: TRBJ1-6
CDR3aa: CASSDEMRSPLHF
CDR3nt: TGTGCCAGCAGTGATGAGATGAGGTCACCCCTCCACTTT

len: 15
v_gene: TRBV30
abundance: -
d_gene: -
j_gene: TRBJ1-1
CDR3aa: CAWSVGGSGKSEAFF
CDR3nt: TGTGCCTGGAGTGTAGGCGGGAGTGGAAAATCTGAAGCTTTCTTT

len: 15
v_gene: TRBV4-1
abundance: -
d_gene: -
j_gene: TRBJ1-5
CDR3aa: CASSQEGGAVGPQHF
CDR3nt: TGCGCCAGCAGCCAAGAAGGAGGGGCCGTTGGGCCCCAGCATTTT

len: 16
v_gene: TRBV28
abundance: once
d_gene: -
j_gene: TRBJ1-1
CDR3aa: CASTPTTGTSNTEAFF
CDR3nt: TGTGCCAGCACTCCGACCACGGGGACATCGAACACTGAAGCTTTCTTT

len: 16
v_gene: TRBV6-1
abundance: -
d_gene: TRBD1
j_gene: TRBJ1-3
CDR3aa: CASSVLGTDSGNTIYF
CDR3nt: TGTGCCAGCAGTGTACTCGGGACAGACTCTGGAAACACCATATATTTT

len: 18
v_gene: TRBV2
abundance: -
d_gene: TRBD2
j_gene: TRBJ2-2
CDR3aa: CASGPEERGGRGTGELFF
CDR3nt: TGTGCCAGCGGGCCCGAGGAGCGGGGGGGCCGTGGCACCGGGGAGCTGTTTTTT

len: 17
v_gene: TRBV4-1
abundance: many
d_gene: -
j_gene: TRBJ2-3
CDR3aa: CASSQTPMRPGVDTQYF
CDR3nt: TGCGCCAGCAGCCAAACCCCGATGCGCCCGGGGGTAGATACGCAGTATTTT

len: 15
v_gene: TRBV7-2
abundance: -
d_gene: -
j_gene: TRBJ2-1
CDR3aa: CASSLAWQIYNEQFF
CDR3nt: TGTGCCAGCAGCTTAGCGTGGCAGATCTACAATGAGCAGTTCTTC

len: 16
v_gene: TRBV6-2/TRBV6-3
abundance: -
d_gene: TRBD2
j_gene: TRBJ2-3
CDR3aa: CASSPTSGGVKDTQYF
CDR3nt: TGTGCCAGCAGCCCGACTAGCGGGGGGGTGAAAGATACGCAGTATTTT

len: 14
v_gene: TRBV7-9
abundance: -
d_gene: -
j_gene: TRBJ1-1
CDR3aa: CASSPQYMNTEAFF
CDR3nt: TGTGCCAGCAGCCCCCAATACATGAACACTGAAGCTTTCTTT

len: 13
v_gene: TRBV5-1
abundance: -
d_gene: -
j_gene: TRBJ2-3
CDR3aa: CASSVTGTDTQYF
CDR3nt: TGCGCCAGCAGCGTGACGGGGACAGATACGCAGTATTTT

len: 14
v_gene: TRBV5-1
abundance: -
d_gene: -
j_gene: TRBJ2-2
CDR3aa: CASSLGGSHGELFF
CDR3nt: TGCGCCAGCAGCTTGGGCGGGTCCCACGGGGAGCTGTTTTTT

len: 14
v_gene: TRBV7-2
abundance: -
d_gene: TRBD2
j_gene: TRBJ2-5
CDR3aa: CASSSGTSAETQYF
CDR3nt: TGTGCCAGCAGCTCCGGGACTAGTGCTGAGACCCAGTACTTC

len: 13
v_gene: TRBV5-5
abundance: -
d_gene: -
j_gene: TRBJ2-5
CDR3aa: CASSFTPQETQYF
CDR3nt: TGTGCCAGCAGCTTTACACCCCAAGAGACCCAGTACTTC

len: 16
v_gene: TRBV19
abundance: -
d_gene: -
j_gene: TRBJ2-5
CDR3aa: CASSLPDRFYQETQYF
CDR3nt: TGTGCCAGTAGCCTCCCCGACAGGTTCTACCAAGAGACCCAGTACTTC

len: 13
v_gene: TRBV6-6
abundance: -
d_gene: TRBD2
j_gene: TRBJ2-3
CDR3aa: CASTGLGTDTQYF
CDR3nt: TGTGCCAGCACGGGACTAGGCACAGATACGCAGTATTTT

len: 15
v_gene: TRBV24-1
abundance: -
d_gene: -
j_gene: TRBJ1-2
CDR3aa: CATSDSGRQGNGYTF
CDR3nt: TGTGCCACCAGTGATTCGGGACGTCAGGGGAATGGCTACACCTTC

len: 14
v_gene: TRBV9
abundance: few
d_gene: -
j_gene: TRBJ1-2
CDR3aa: CASSVEPGSYGYTF
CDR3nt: TGTGCCAGCAGCGTAGAACCAGGTTCCTATGGCTACACCTTC

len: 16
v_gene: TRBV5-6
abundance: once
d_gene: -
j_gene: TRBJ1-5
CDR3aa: CASSSRRRKANQPQHF
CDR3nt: TGTGCCAGCAGTTCACGACGGCGGAAAGCAAATCAGCCCCAGCATTTT

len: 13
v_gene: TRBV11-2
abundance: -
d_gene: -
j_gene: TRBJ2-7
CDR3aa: CASSSLLLDEQYF
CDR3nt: TGTGCCAGCAGCTCCCTACTATTGGACGAGCAGTACTTC

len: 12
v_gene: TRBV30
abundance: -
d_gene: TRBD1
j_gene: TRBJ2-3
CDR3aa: CAGDRATDTQYF
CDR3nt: TGTGCCGGCGACAGGGCCACAGATACGCAGTATTTT